Below are 21 T cell receptor beta chains sequenced from a single sample in a study of blood T cells in healthy people across ages (dated by TCRdb to 2013 to 2016). Receptors were amplified or captured by 5' RACE. Sequenced using an Illumina HiSeq 2500. A second PCR of roughly 6 to 11 cycles was run with a J-beta primer mix and a sample-barcoded 5' primer. TCRdb reran the public reads through fastp at Q25 and MiXCR, keeping productive beta chains. Records with the same CDR3 protein are collapsed into one entry carrying the most frequent genes and DNA. Present in this sample are around 320,000 distinct CDR3 sequences, roughly 26% of which were seen just once. The ten largest clonotypes hold over 25% of the sample. Material for sequencing was blood. These receptors came from a woman aged 70-85 years in good health.

This clonotype occurred many times. The gene calls are TRBV7-9 and TRBJ2-7; D is uncertain. The V end was cut by 4 bases, the J end by 5 bases, with 12 bases between. CDR3 length: 13 amino acids. Looked up from germline, CDR1 is SEHNR and CDR2 is FQNEAQ (reference sequence). This CDR3 is CASSSPLYDEQYF. The CDR3 bases are TGTGCCAGCAGCTCCCCACTTTATGACGAGCAGTACTTC. The full variable domain, in which reference TRBV7-9 and TRBJ2-7 provide the parts outside the CDR3, is DTGVSQNPRHKITKRGQNVTFRCDPISEHNRLYWYRQTLGQGPEFLTYFQNEAQLEKSRLLSDRFSAERPKGSFSTLEIQRTEQGDSAMYLCASSSPLYDEQYFGPGTRLTVT.

The chain carries TRBV15 and TRBJ2-2; no clear D gene. V dropped 1 base and J dropped 0 bases, with 3 bases sitting between them. The CDR3 is 14 amino acids. From germline, CDR1 is LNHNV and CDR2 YYDKDF (reference sequence). CDR3 nucleotide sequence: TGTGCCACCAGCAGAGGGGCGAACACCGGGGAGCTGTTTTTT. Translated, it gives CATSRGANTGELFF.

The CDR3 DNA reads TGTGCCAGCAGGCTCCAGGGACTAGCGGGAGGGGAGACCCAGTACTTC. The encoded protein is CASRLQGLAGGETQYF. The chain has TRBV2 and TRBJ2-5, with 16 bases fitting TRBD2. Germline V CDR1 and CDR2: SNHLY, FYNNEI. The ends lost 6 bases at V and 5 bases at J; junction bases unmatched: 6. The CDR3 sequence is 16 residues long. The complete variable domain, with remaining parts taken from reference TRBV2 and TRBJ2-5, reads EPEVTQTPSHQVTQMGQEVILRCVPISNHLYFYWYRQILGQKVEFLVSFYNNEISEKSEIFDDQFSVERPDGSNFTLKIRSTKLEDSAMYFCASRLQGLAGGETQYFGPGTRLLVL.

In its sample, this clonotype was seen many times. The chain links TRBV5-1 to TRBJ2-7, with TRBD2 identical over 8 bases. Germline-derived CDR1 and CDR2 are SGHRS and YFSETQ. Trimming cost V 4 bases and J 0 bases; bases outside gene matches: 3. The length of the CDR3 is 14 residues. This CDR3 reads CASSPLADSYEQYF. CDR3 coding DNA: TGCGCCAGCAGCCCACTAGCGGACTCCTACGAGCAGTACTTC. Complete variable domain (other parts from reference TRBV5-1 and TRBJ2-7): KAGVTQTPRYLIKTRGQQVTLSCSPISGHRSVSWYQQTPGQGLQFLFEYFSETQRNKGNFPGRFSGRQFSNSRSEMNVSTLELGDSALYLCASSPLADSYEQYFGPGTRLTVT.

The table lists this clonotype with a few counts. The chain has TRBV6-1 and TRBJ2-4; TRBD2 agrees at 12 bases. Germline V gene lookup returns CDR1 MNHNS and CDR2 SASEGT. V lost 7 bases to trimming and J lost 3 bases; unmatched junction nucleotides: 16. The CDR3 has 19 residues. This chain's CDR3 is CASTPGATSGRTDKNIQYF. In DNA, the CDR3 is TGTGCCAGCACTCCGGGGGCGACTAGCGGGAGAACGGACAAAAACATTCAGTACTTC.

The chain couples TRBV12-3 or TRBV12-4 to TRBJ1-3; a possible D gene is TRBD1 (5 bases). Trimming took 2 bases from V and 2 from J, leaving 13 bases between them. The length of the CDR3 is 16 residues. CDR3 DNA sequence: TGTGCCAGCAGTTTACGGGCTGGGGGTGCTGGAAACACCATATATTTT. Its translation: CASSLRAGGAGNTIYF.

This clonotype was observed once. CDR3 nucleotide sequence: TGTGCCAGCAGCCAAGATTCCCCGGGACTCCTAAGTGGAAAGCAGTACTTC. Translating gives CASSQDSPGLLSGKQYF. This sequence joins TRBV3-1 and TRBJ2-7; D is perhaps TRBD2 (6 bases). The CDR3 has 17 amino acids. In germline, CDR1 is LGHDT, CDR2 YNNKEL (reference sequence). Trimming stripped 0 bases from V and 8 bases from J, with 23 bases between.

The sample holds a few counts of this clonotype. The chain has TRBV11-1 and TRBJ2-6, with TRBD2 matching 8 bases. The CDR3 consists of 19 residues. V lost 1 base and J lost 1; bases outside the gene matches: 9. Germline V gives CDR1 SGHAT, CDR2 FQDESV (reference sequence). CDR3 nucleotides: TGTGCCAGCAGCTTAGGGCCCGGGACTAGAACTTCTGGGGCCAACGTCCTGACTTTC. This translates into CASSLGPGTRTSGANVLTF. Supplemented by reference TRBV11-1 and TRBJ2-6, the full variable domain reads EAEVAQSPRYKITEKSQAVAFWCDPISGHATLYWYRQILGQGPELLVQFQDESVVDDSQLPKDRFSAERLKGVDSTLKIQPAELGDSAMYLCASSLGPGTRTSGANVLTFGAGSRLTVL.

The chain carries TRBV6-5 and TRBJ1-5, with 8 bases aligning to TRBD1. Germline assignment: CDR1 MNHEY and CDR2 SVGAGI. Unmatched junction bases numbered 8, after V lost 5 bases and J lost 8 bases. CDR3 size: 14 residues. Written as DNA, the CDR3 is TGTGCCAGCAGTATACGGACAGGGTCGGAGCCCCAGCATTTT. This encodes CASSIRTGSEPQHF.

The chain recombines TRBV12-3 or TRBV12-4 with TRBJ1-2; no clear D. The CDR3 totals 13 residues. V lost 5 bases, J lost 4 bases, and 11 bases lay in between. CDR3: CASSLTWTYGYTF. The CDR3, as DNA: TGTGCCAGCAGTCTAACATGGACCTATGGCTACACCTTC.

This clonotype was counted between two and nine times. The chain couples TRBV29-1 to TRBJ2-1, with D tentatively TRBD1 or TRBD2 (5 bases each). The CDR3 loop spans 15 amino acids. CDR1 SQVTM and CDR2 ANQGSEA come from the germline V gene. With 1 base removed from V and 0 bases from J, the gap between germline ends came to 10 bases. CDR3 in DNA: TGCAGCGTTGAAGGGGACCGGAGCTCCTACAATGAGCAGTTCTTC. Translated: CSVEGDRSSYNEQFF.

This clonotype was recorded at least ten times. The CDR3 DNA reads TGCAGCGCCAGAAACAGGAAGAATGAAAAACTGTTTTTT. Its translation is CSARNRKNEKLFF. The V gene is TRBV29-1, the J gene TRBJ1-4; maybe TRBD1 (5 bases). Germline CDR1 SQVTM, CDR2 ANQGSEA. V was shortened by 7 bases and J by 5 bases, with 14 bases between the two germline ends. This CDR3 contains 13 residues.

This clonotype came up a few times. V is TRBV28 and J is TRBJ2-5; 9 bases align to TRBD2. This CDR3 spans 12 amino acids. Per germline, CDR1 MDHEN and CDR2 SYDVKM. V lost 6 bases to trimming and J lost 7 bases; unmatched junction nucleotides: 3. The CDR3 is CASRSAGGTQYF. The CDR3 coding sequence is TGTGCCAGCAGATCAGCGGGGGGGACCCAGTACTTC. The full variable domain, in which reference TRBV28 and TRBJ2-5 provide the parts outside the CDR3, is DVKVTQSSRYLVKRTGEKVFLECVQDMDHENMFWYRQDPGLGLRLIYFSYDVKMKEKGDIPEGYSVSREKKERFSLILESASTNQTSMYLCASRSAGGTQYFGPGTRLLVL.

The CDR3 region is CATGRDRGINEQYF. The DNA for the CDR3 is TGTGCCACAGGGAGGGACAGGGGAATCAACGAGCAGTACTTC. This chain connects TRBV15 to TRBJ2-7; 10 nucleotides align to TRBD1. The CDR3 sequence is 14 residues long. CDR1 LNHNV and CDR2 YYDKDF come from the germline V gene (reference sequence). Unmatched junction bases numbered 10, after V lost 9 bases and J lost 5 bases. The complete variable domain, with remaining parts taken from reference TRBV15 and TRBJ2-7, reads DAMVIQNPRYQVTQFGKPVTLSCSQTLNHNVMYWYQQKSSQAPKLLFHYYDKDFNNEADTPDNFQSRRPNTSFCFLDIRSPGLGDTAMYLCATGRDRGINEQYFGPGTRLTVT.

This clonotype was observed a handful of times. The genes are TRBV7-3 and TRBJ2-1; TRBD2 matches 8 bases. V was pared by 9 bases and J by 8 bases, with 15 bases of the junction left unmatched. Per the germline V gene, CDR1 is SGHTA and CDR2 is FQGTGA. The CDR3 contains 15 residues. The chain's CDR3 is CASSPTRREVHEQFF. The CDR3 nucleotides are TGTGCCAGTAGCCCGACTCGGCGGGAGGTCCATGAGCAGTTCTTC. Together with reference TRBV7-3 and TRBJ2-1, the CDR3 gives the full variable domain: GAGVSQTPSNKVTEKGKYVELRCDPISGHTALYWYRQSLGQGPEFLIYFQGTGAADDSGLPNDRFFAVRPEGSVSTLKIQRTERGDSAVYLCASSPTRREVHEQFFGPGTRLTVL.

V and J are TRBV5-6 and TRBJ1-2; no clear D. This CDR3 contains 15 residues. The germline V and J ends were trimmed by 0 bases and 4 bases, with 13 bases remaining between them. Per germline, CDR1 SGHDT and CDR2 YYEEEE. DNA of the CDR3: TGTGCCAGCAGCTTGGTAGGCCAACAAGGCTATGGCTACACCTTC. It yields the protein CASSLVGQQGYGYTF.

V gene TRBV7-2 combines with J gene TRBJ2-1, with D perhaps TRBD1 (5 bases). CDR3 size: 15 residues. The V end lost 5 bases, the J end lost 3 bases, and 14 bases lay between the germline ends. Germline V gene data show CDR1 as SGHTA and CDR2 as FQGNSA. In nucleotides, the CDR3 is TGTGCCAGCAGCCCCGTGGGGCTGCTCTACAATGAGCAGTTCTTC. Translation gives CASSPVGLLYNEQFF.

This clonotype was seen only a few times. The chain recombines TRBV6-2 or TRBV6-3 with TRBJ2-1; 7 bases agree with TRBD2. The V segment lost 0 bases and the J segment 0 bases; nucleotides outside the gene matches: 5. The CDR3 runs to 17 residues. CDR1 and CDR2 from the germline V gene are MNHEY and SVGEGT. The CDR3 DNA follows: TGTGCCAGCAGTTACTCCATTAAGCGGGGCTCCTACAATGAGCAGTTCTTC. This codes for CASSYSIKRGSYNEQFF.

V and J are TRBV25-1 and TRBJ2-7; 11 bases align to TRBD2. The CDR3 loop spans 16 amino acids. CDR1 is MGHDK, CDR2 SYGVNS, per germline. The V segment lost 5 bases and the J segment 0 bases; nucleotides outside the gene matches: 6. The CDR3 bases are TGTGCCAGCAGTTTTAGCGGGAGGGTTAGCTCCTACGAGCAGTACTTC. Protein sequence: CASSFSGRVSSYEQYF.

The chain combines TRBV9 with TRBJ1-1; TRBD1 agrees at 9 bases. Trimming took 4 bases from V and 5 from J; bases not matched to a gene: 9. From germline, CDR1 is SGDLS and CDR2 YYNGEE. The CDR3 length is 15 residues. The CDR3 DNA follows: TGTGCCAGCAGCCCAAGTGACAGGGGGTTGACTGAAGCTTTCTTT. Amino acids: CASSPSDRGLTEAFF.

This chain joins TRBV6-2 or TRBV6-3 and TRBJ1-5; the D is unclear. CDR1 MNHEY and CDR2 SVGEGT come from the germline V gene. V lost 5 bases, J lost 6 bases, and 17 bases lay in between. The CDR3 is 15 amino acids. The CDR3 here is CASSSRLADGQPQHF. CDR3 coding DNA: TGTGCCAGCAGTAGTAGATTGGCCGATGGTCAGCCCCAGCATTTT.